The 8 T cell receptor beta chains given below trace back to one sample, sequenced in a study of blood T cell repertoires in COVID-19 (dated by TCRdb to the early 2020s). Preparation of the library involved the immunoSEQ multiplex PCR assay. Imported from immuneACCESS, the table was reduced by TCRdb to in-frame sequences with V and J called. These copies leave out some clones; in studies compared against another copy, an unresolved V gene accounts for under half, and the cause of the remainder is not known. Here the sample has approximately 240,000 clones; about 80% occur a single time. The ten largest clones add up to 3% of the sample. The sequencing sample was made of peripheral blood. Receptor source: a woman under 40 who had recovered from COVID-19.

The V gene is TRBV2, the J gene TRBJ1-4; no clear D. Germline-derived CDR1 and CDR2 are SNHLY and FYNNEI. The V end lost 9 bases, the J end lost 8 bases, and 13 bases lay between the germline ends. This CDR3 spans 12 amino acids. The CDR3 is CASLEGNEKLFF. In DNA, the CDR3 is TGTGCCAGTCTTGAGGGCAACGAAAAACTGTTTTTT. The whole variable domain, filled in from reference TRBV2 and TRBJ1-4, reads EPEVTQTPSHQVTQMGQEVILRCVPISNHLYFYWYRQILGQKVEFLVSFYNNEISEKSEIFDDQFSVERPDGSNFTLKIRSTKLEDSAMYFCASLEGNEKLFFGSGTQLSVL.

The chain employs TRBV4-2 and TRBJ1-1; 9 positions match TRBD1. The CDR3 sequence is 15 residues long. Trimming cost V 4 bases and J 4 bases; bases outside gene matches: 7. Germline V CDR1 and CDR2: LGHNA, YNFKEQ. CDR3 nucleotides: TGTGCCAGCAGCCTAGGGACAGGGATGAGCACTGAAGCTTTCTTT. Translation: CASSLGTGMSTEAFF.

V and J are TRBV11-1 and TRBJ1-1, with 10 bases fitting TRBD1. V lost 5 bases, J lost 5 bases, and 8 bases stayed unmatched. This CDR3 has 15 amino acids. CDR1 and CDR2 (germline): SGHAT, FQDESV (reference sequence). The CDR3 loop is CASSPGDRGRTEAFF. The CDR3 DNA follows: TGTGCCAGCAGCCCGGGGGACAGGGGTAGAACTGAAGCTTTCTTT.

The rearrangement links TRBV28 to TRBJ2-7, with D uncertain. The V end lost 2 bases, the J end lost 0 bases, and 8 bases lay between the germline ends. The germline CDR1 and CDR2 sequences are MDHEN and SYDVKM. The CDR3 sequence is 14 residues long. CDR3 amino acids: CASSLIPGSYEQYF. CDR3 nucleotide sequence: TGTGCCAGCAGTTTAATCCCCGGCTCCTACGAGCAGTACTTC.

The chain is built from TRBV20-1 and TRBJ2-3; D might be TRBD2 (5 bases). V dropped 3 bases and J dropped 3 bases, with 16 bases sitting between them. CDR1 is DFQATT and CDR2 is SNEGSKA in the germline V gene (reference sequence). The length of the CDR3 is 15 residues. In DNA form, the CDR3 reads TGCAGTGCTAGTTCCCCAAGCGAGGGAACAGATACGCAGTATTTT. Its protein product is CSASSPSEGTDTQYF.

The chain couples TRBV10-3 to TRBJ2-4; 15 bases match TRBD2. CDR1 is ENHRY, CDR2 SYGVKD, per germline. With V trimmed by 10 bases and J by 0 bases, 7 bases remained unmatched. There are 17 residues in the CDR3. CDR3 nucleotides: TGTGCCACCGGGACTAGCGGGAGGATGCTAGCCAAAAACATTCAGTACTTC. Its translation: CATGTSGRMLAKNIQYF.

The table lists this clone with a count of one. CDR3 in amino acids: CASSPAGYNEQFF. The CDR3 nucleotides read TGTGCCAGCAGTCCCGCCGGTTACAATGAGCAGTTCTTC. The chain joins TRBV11-3 to TRBJ2-1, with unresolved D. The CDR3 loop spans 13 amino acids. CDR1 is SGHNT and CDR2 is YENEEA in the germline V gene. The V gene lost 6 bases and the J gene lost 4 bases, with 10 bases spanning the gap.

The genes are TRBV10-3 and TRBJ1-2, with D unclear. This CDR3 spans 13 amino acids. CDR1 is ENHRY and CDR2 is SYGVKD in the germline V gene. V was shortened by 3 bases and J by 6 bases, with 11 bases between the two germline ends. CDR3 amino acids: CAISDPLSHGYTF. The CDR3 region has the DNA TGTGCCATCAGTGACCCACTCTCCCATGGCTACACCTTC.